A single sample is the source of the 29 T cell receptor beta chains below, sequenced in a study of T cell responses to AZD1222 COVID-19 vaccine. Sequenced by immunoSEQ multiplex PCR; TCRdb stores in-frame clones only, minus some. Among 150,000 or so clones listed, approximately 94% were seen once. The material was peripheral blood, obtained on day 0 of AZD1222 vaccination. The receptors here all came from an adult in good health.

This chain uses TRBV30 with TRBJ1-6; tentatively, D is TRBD1 (6 bases). CDR1 and CDR2 from the germline V gene are GTSNPN and SVGIG (reference sequence). CDR3 length: 13 residues. Trimming shortened V by 2 bases and J by 7 bases, and 9 bases separated the two germline ends. This chain's CDR3 is CAWSPRGNSPLHF. The CDR3 coding sequence is TGTGCCTGGAGTCCTAGGGGGAATTCACCCCTCCACTTT.

This chain connects TRBV10-1 to TRBJ1-4; tentative D call: TRBD1 (6 bases). V lost 4 bases and J 8 bases, leaving 11 bases between the germline ends. Looked up from germline, CDR1 is WNHNN and CDR2 is SYGVQD (reference sequence). This CDR3 has 13 amino acids. The CDR3 here is CASSVPGEEKLFF. In DNA, the CDR3 is TGCGCCAGCAGTGTCCCAGGGGAAGAAAAACTGTTTTTT.

This chain joins TRBV29-1 and TRBJ1-4, with D perhaps matching TRBD1 (5 bases). The CDR3 is 13 amino acids. V gave up 6 bases and J gave up 8 bases, with 16 bases separating them. Looked up from germline, CDR1 is SQVTM and CDR2 is ANQGSEA. The CDR3: CSVRDRVREKLFF. The CDR3 nucleotides read TGCAGCGTCCGGGACCGGGTCCGGGAAAAACTGTTTTTT.

The rearrangement uses TRBV5-4 and TRBJ2-2, with TRBD2 matching 15 bases. CDR3 length equals 17 residues. The V gene's germline CDR1 is SGHNT and CDR2 YYREEE (reference sequence). V was pared by 4 bases and J by 5 bases, with 6 bases of the junction left unmatched. This chain's CDR3 is CASSPGLAGGFTGELFF. In DNA, the CDR3 is TGTGCCAGCAGCCCCGGACTAGCGGGGGGGTTTACCGGGGAGCTGTTTTTT.

The gene calls are TRBV30 and TRBJ2-7, with D tentatively TRBD2 (5 bases). Per germline, CDR1 GTSNPN and CDR2 SVGIG (reference sequence). The CDR3 covers 12 residues. The ends were cut back, 5 bases at V and 2 bases at J, with 10 bases in the middle. This CDR3 is CAWADYAYEQYF. DNA of the CDR3: TGTGCCTGGGCCGACTACGCCTACGAGCAGTACTTC.

The chain recombines TRBV11-2 with TRBJ1-3, with no clear D. Germline CDR1 and CDR2: SGHAT and FQNNGV. V was pared by 4 bases and J by 9 bases, with 13 bases between. The CDR3 runs 13 residues. The CDR3 DNA sequence: TGTGCCAGCAGCTCGGACGGGCCGCCCACCATATATTTT. This translates into CASSSDGPPTIYF.

This clone was picked up a small number of times. The chain links TRBV19 to TRBJ1-5; no definite D call. The CDR3 extends over 15 amino acids. Between the trimmed V and J ends, which lost 10 bases and 3 bases, there was a span of 19 bases. Germline CDR1 is LNHDA and CDR2 is SQIVND (reference sequence). This CDR3 reads CATQISSGSNQPQHF. In DNA, the CDR3 is TGTGCCACCCAAATCTCCTCGGGATCCAATCAGCCCCAGCATTTT.

This chain uses TRBV5-1 with TRBJ1-1, with a tentative D call TRBD1 (6 bases). CDR3 length: 15 amino acids. V lost 5 bases to trimming and J lost 11 bases, with 25 bases between them. CDR1 is SGHRS and CDR2 is YFSETQ in the germline V gene. In DNA, the CDR3 is TGCGCCAGCAGTATTGTGGGAAACAGGGAAGAAAGGGCTTTCTTT. Encoded protein: CASSIVGNREERAFF.

This chain links TRBV5-6 with TRBJ1-2; no clear D gene. The CDR3 loop spans 14 amino acids. The germline V and J ends were trimmed by 2 bases and 2 bases, with 10 bases remaining between them. Per germline, CDR1 SGHDT and CDR2 YYEEEE. In DNA form, the CDR3 reads TGTGCCAGCAGCTTCGGTCGTAGCAACTATGGCTACACCTTC. Protein sequence: CASSFGRSNYGYTF.

The J gene is TRBJ1-1, the V gene TRBV30; D gene uncertain. V lost 3 bases, J lost 4 bases, and 15 bases lay in between. The CDR3 is 14 amino acids. Germline V gives CDR1 GTSNPN, CDR2 SVGIG (reference sequence). CDR3 nucleotides: TGTGCCTGGAGGTTGACTCTGTTCCGCACTGAAGCTTTCTTT. Its translation: CAWRLTLFRTEAFF.

The rearrangement joins TRBV20-1 to TRBJ1-2; D is perhaps TRBD1 (6 bases). The CDR3 is 10 residues long. The V gene lost 4 bases and the J gene lost 13 bases, with 13 bases spanning the gap. CDR1 is DFQATT, CDR2 SNEGSKA, per germline (reference sequence). CDR3 in amino acids: CSANREYITF. The CDR3 coding sequence is TGCAGTGCTAACAGGGAGTATATCACCTTC.

The chain joins TRBV3-1 (or the pseudogene TRBV3-2) to TRBJ1-4, with TRBD1 as a possible D gene (6 bases). CDR1 LGHDT and CDR2 YNNKEL come from the germline V gene (reference sequence). The CDR3 extends over 13 amino acids. Between the trimmed V and J ends, which lost 4 bases and 8 bases, there was a span of 11 bases. The CDR3 DNA reads as TGTGCCAGCAGCCCAAACGGGGGCGAAAAACTGTTTTTT. Its translation is CASSPNGGEKLFF.

The V call is TRBV2, the J call TRBJ1-5; no reliable D call. The V gene's germline CDR1 is SNHLY and CDR2 FYNNEI. Trimming stripped 7 bases from V and 5 bases from J, with 12 bases between. The CDR3 contains 13 residues. CDR3: CASTAGGYQPQHF. The DNA of the CDR3 is TGTGCCAGCACCGCAGGAGGGTATCAGCCCCAGCATTTT.

The genes are TRBV6-2 or TRBV6-3 and TRBJ1-5; no definite D call. The CDR3 has 13 residues. Germline V CDR1 and CDR2: MNHEY, SVGEGT. Trimming removed 5 bases at V and 3 bases at J, with 8 bases between. CDR3 amino acids: CASSREFNQPQHF. The CDR3, as DNA: TGTGCCAGCAGTCGGGAGTTCAATCAGCCCCAGCATTTT.

This clone was seen more than once but under ten times. The gene calls are TRBV4-1 and TRBJ1-1; unclear D gene. Trimming pared 5 bases from V and 4 bases from J, leaving 20 bases between. The CDR3 sequence is 16 residues long. Germline V gene sequence: CDR1 MGHRA, CDR2 YSYEKL. The CDR3 sequence is CASSASIGRIGTEAFF. The CDR3, as DNA: TGCGCCAGCAGCGCCTCGATTGGGAGGATTGGCACTGAAGCTTTCTTT.

This clone showed up just once. The CDR3 nucleotides read TGTGCCAGCAGCTCTAAGGGGGGACAAGAGACCCAGTACTTC. The encoded protein is CASSSKGGQETQYF. The rearrangement uses TRBV7-9 and TRBJ2-5; D possibly uses TRBD1 or TRBD2 (6 bases each). CDR1 is SEHNR and CDR2 is FQNEAQ in the germline V gene (reference sequence). Trimming shortened V by 4 bases and J by 2 bases, and 11 bases separated the two germline ends. CDR3 length: 14 amino acids.

The chain couples TRBV7-9 to TRBJ1-4, with D tentatively TRBD1 (6 bases). Germline V lookup: CDR1 SEHNR, CDR2 FQNEAQ (reference sequence). Trimming pared 2 bases from V and 4 bases from J, leaving 8 bases between. The CDR3 has 14 amino acids. CDR3 protein: CASSLWDNNEKLFF. CDR3 DNA sequence: TGTGCCAGCAGCTTATGGGACAATAATGAAAAACTGTTTTTT.

This chain connects TRBV20-1 to TRBJ1-4; D is unclear. The CDR3 is made up of 15 amino acids. V dropped 3 bases and J dropped 8 bases, with 19 bases sitting between them. From germline, CDR1 is DFQATT and CDR2 SNEGSKA (reference sequence). CDR3 nucleotide sequence: TGCAGTGCTAGTCCCCGTGCTCGCTATGGGGAAAAACTGTTTTTT. Protein: CSASPRARYGEKLFF.

The chain recombines TRBV7-9 with TRBJ1-1; D remains unclear. V lost 0 bases to trimming and J lost 8 bases, with 7 bases between them. This CDR3 contains 12 residues. The V gene's germline CDR1 is SEHNR and CDR2 FQNEAQ (reference sequence). CDR3 nucleotide sequence: TGTGCCAGCAGCTTAGCCTCTGGCGAAGCTTTCTTT. Amino acid sequence: CASSLASGEAFF.

The rearrangement links TRBV4-3 to TRBJ2-7; TRBD1 matches 10 bases. The CDR3 is 16 amino acids. With V trimmed by 4 bases and J by 3 bases, 9 bases remained unmatched. Germline values: CDR1 LGHNA, CDR2 YSLEER. Here the CDR3 DNA reads TGCGCCAGCAGCCCCCAAGCGACAGGGGGCTTCTACGAGCAGTACTTC. It yields the protein CASSPQATGGFYEQYF.

CDR3 nucleotide sequence: TGTGCCAGCAGTACCGGACCCTATGAAGCTTTCTTT. It yields the protein CASSTGPYEAFF. The chain is built from TRBV6-5 and TRBJ1-1; D ambiguous. The germline V gene encodes CDR1 MNHEY and CDR2 SVGAGI. The V end was cut by 5 bases, the J end by 7 bases, with 11 bases between. There are 12 residues in the CDR3.

The CDR3 bases are TGTGCCAGCAGCGTTAGAACTAGCGGGGGGTACAATGAGCAGTTCTTC. Its protein product is CASSVRTSGGYNEQFF. The chain joins TRBV7-3 to TRBJ2-1; TRBD2 matches at 12 bases. This CDR3 has 16 amino acids. J was trimmed by 4 bases and V by 5 bases; bases with no gene match: 6. Germline CDR1 SGHTA, CDR2 FQGTGA.

This clone was counted a few times. The chain has TRBV12-3 or TRBV12-4 and TRBJ1-2; weak D call: TRBD1 (5 bases). The CDR3 extends over 13 amino acids. The V and J ends lost 5 bases and 0 bases respectively, with 7 bases between them. CDR3 in DNA: TGTGCCAGCAGTCGACAGTCTAACTATGGCTACACCTTC. Translation gives CASSRQSNYGYTF.

The V gene is TRBV27, the J gene TRBJ1-1, with D maybe TRBD1 (5 bases). This CDR3 has 14 residues. The V gene lost 5 bases and the J gene lost 5 bases, with 15 bases spanning the gap. Germline values: CDR1 MNHEY, CDR2 SMNVEV (reference sequence). The CDR3: CASSPLEGRTEAFF. Here the CDR3 DNA reads TGTGCCAGCAGTCCCCTGGAGGGGAGAACTGAAGCTTTCTTT.

This rearrangement joins TRBV1 to TRBJ1-4. TRBV1 has pseudogene status. The CDR3 has 10 residues. The CDR3 sequence: CTSSLFRQIF. CDR3 nucleotide sequence: TGCACCAGCAGCCTTTTTCGGCAGATTTTT.

The chain is built from TRBV12-2 and TRBJ1-4. TRBV12-2 corresponds to a pseudogene. The CDR3 length is 19 residues. DNA for the CDR3: TGTGCAAGTCGCTTAGAGCTAGTCCGAGCGGGACAAACTAATGAAAAACTGTTTTTT. As protein: CASRLELVRAGQTNEKLFF.

The chain uses TRBV18 and TRBJ2-5; D is undetermined. This CDR3 contains 14 residues. The germline V gene encodes CDR1 KGHSH and CDR2 LQKENI. V lost 3 bases, J lost 0 bases, and 8 bases lay in between. The CDR3 region is CASSPAADQETQYF. In DNA, the CDR3 is TGTGCCAGCTCACCGGCGGCGGACCAAGAGACCCAGTACTTC. Using reference TRBV18 and TRBJ2-5 for the parts outside the CDR3, the full variable domain is NAGVMQNPRHLVRRRGQEARLRCSPMKGHSHVYWYRQLPEEGLKFMVYLQKENIIDESGMPKERFSAEFPKEGPSILRIQQVVRGDSAAYFCASSPAADQETQYFGPGTRLLVL.

The V call is TRBV6-5, the J call TRBJ1-1, with D uncertain. In germline, CDR1 is MNHEY, CDR2 SVGAGI. V was trimmed by 7 bases and J by 3 bases, leaving 12 bases between them. CDR3 length equals 13 residues. CDR3 loop: CASMWRDHTEAFF. The CDR3 coding sequence is TGTGCCAGCATGTGGAGGGATCACACTGAAGCTTTCTTT.

The rearrangement links TRBV27 to TRBJ2-7; D remains ambiguous. CDR1 is MNHEY and CDR2 is SMNVEV in the germline V gene (reference sequence). This CDR3 is built from 13 residues. The V and J ends lost 7 bases and 2 bases respectively, with 12 bases between them. Here the CDR3 DNA reads TGTGCCAGCAAAGTCCCCGGGCCCTACGAGCAGTACTTC. This gives the protein CASKVPGPYEQYF.